Below are 16 T cell receptor beta chains sequenced from a single sample in a study of monozygotic twins with inflammatory bowel disease. TCRdb re-analyzed the 5' RACE reads; it lists each CDR3 protein once, without DNA. The ten top clones account for approximately 2%, within a sample of 300,000 to 400,000 distinct CDR3 sequences. Source material: blood. These receptors originate from a human donor with ulcerative colitis or Crohn's disease, or a healthy co-twin of an affected twin (not recorded which).

This chain joins TRBV16 and TRBJ1-1; the TRBD1 assignment by TCRdb is unverifiable without DNA. Germline V gene sequence: CDR1 KGHSY, CDR2 FQNENV. The CDR3 is 14 amino acids. CDR3 sequence reads: CASSRPGQGTEAFF.

CDR3 region: CAISPLAGETTETQYF. The chain joins TRBV10-3 to TRBJ2-5; with no DNA, the TCRdb D assignment of TRBD2 cannot be verified. The CDR3 totals 16 residues. The germline CDR1 and CDR2 sequences are ENHRY and SYGVKD.

J is TRBJ2-4 and V is TRBV20-1; TCRdb outputs TRBD2, but without DNA this stays unchecked. The CDR3 spans 21 residues. Germline loops: CDR1 DFQATT, CDR2 SNEGSKA (reference sequence). CDR3 amino acids: CSAQPLLDSGRAGVGKNIQYF.

This rearrangement joins TRBV29-1 to TRBJ2-6; as DNA is missing, the TRBD1 call by TCRdb cannot be tested. This CDR3 comprises 14 residues. Germline values: CDR1 SQVTM, CDR2 ANQGSEA. The CDR3 sequence: CSVAGGSGANVLTF.

This chain joins TRBV6-2 or TRBV6-3 and TRBJ2-7; the TCRdb call, TRBD1, lacks DNA for checking. Germline V gene sequence: CDR1 MNHEY, CDR2 SVGEGT. The CDR3 loop spans 17 amino acids. The CDR3 spells CASSYVGQGIGSYEQYF.

The CDR3 region is CSARRGDQPQHF. The V call is TRBV20-1, the J call TRBJ1-5; TCRdb indicates TRBD1, and absent DNA this call remains unverified. In germline, CDR1 is DFQATT, CDR2 SNEGSKA (reference sequence). The CDR3 contains 12 residues.

This chain joins TRBV9 and TRBJ2-7; TCRdb selects TRBD1, and the lack of DNA leaves this call unchecked. Germline values: CDR1 SGDLS, CDR2 YYNGEE. The CDR3 length is 15 residues. The CDR3 spells CASSVTGGTQYEQYF.

The chain employs TRBV5-5 and TRBJ1-1. CDR1 SGHKS and CDR2 YYEKEE come from the germline V gene (reference sequence). The CDR3 is 12 residues long. This chain's CDR3 is CASSFSDPEAFF. The full variable domain, completed using reference TRBV5-5 and TRBJ1-1, is DAGVTQSPTHLIKTRGQQVTLRCSPISGHKSVSWYQQVLGQGPQFIFQYYEKEERGRGNFPDRFSARQFPNYSSELNVNALLLGDSALYLCASSFSDPEAFFGQGTRLTVV.

This rearrangement joins TRBV6-5 to TRBJ2-2; without DNA, the TCRdb call of TRBD2 cannot be checked. Germline CDR1 and CDR2: MNHEY and SVGAGI. The CDR3 totals 16 residues. This chain's CDR3 is CASSYSPSGRGGELFF.

The chain combines TRBV3-1 with TRBJ2-5; TCRdb reports TRBD1, a call that lacks DNA to check it against. The germline CDR1 and CDR2 sequences are LGHDT and YNNKEL (reference sequence). The length of the CDR3 is 15 residues. CDR3 in amino acids: CASSQFSGNWKTQYF.

The chain joins TRBV28 to TRBJ2-7; as DNA is missing, the TRBD2 call by TCRdb cannot be tested. Germline-derived CDR1 and CDR2 are MDHEN and SYDVKM. The CDR3 spans 15 residues. CDR3 sequence reads: CASTRTSGVSYEQYF.

The chain has TRBV7-9 and TRBJ2-3; TCRdb gives TRBD1 as the D gene, but with no DNA this cannot be confirmed. Looked up from germline, CDR1 is SEHNR and CDR2 is FQNEAQ (reference sequence). The CDR3 spans 14 residues. The CDR3 sequence is CASSSRGAVDTQYF.

The chain joins TRBV20-1 to TRBJ1-6. This CDR3 comprises 14 residues. The V gene's germline CDR1 is DFQATT and CDR2 SNEGSKA (reference sequence). CDR3 in amino acids: CSAIQGAPNSPLHF.

V usage is TRBV23-1 and J usage is TRBJ1-4; there is no DNA to check the TCRdb D call of TRBD1. TRBV23-1 is noted as an ORF with a role that remains uncertain. CDR3 length equals 14 residues. The CDR3 region is CASSQWKGGVKLFF.

This chain uses TRBV7-9 with TRBJ1-6; TCRdb gives TRBD1 as the D gene, but with no DNA this cannot be confirmed. Germline values: CDR1 SEHNR, CDR2 FQNEAQ (reference sequence). CDR3 length: 13 residues. The CDR3 region is CASSPWDDSPLHF.

The chain links TRBV7-9 to TRBJ1-3; TCRdb outputs TRBD1, but without DNA this stays unchecked. The CDR3 loop spans 16 amino acids. CDR1 is SEHNR and CDR2 is FQNEAQ in the germline V gene (reference sequence). This CDR3 is CASWVGDPFSGNTIYF.